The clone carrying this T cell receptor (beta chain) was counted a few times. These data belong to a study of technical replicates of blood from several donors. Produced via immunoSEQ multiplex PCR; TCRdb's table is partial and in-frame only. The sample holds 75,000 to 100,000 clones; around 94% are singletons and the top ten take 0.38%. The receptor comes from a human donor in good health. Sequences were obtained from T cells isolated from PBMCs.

The CDR3 spells CASSLVDRGIEAFF. For the CDR3, the DNA is TGTGCCAGCAGCTTGGTAGACAGGGGAATTGAAGCTTTCTTT. The chain employs TRBV5-4 and TRBJ1-1; TRBD1 matches 8 bases. Germline-derived CDR1 and CDR2 are SGHNT and YYREEE (reference sequence). CDR3 length equals 14 residues. V gave up 0 bases and J gave up 7 bases; unmatched junction bases: 5.